The clone carrying this TCR beta chain was seen more than once but under ten times. Its antigen is as yet unknown. This sample was included in a study of T cells after yellow fever vaccination. Looking at the study overall: Low-cell-number fractions were prepared with SMART-Seq v4 Ultra Low Input.

General study findings and limits: Abundant clonotypes from the bulk population could contaminate FACS-sorted repertoires.

The study made its TCR cDNA through 5'RACE template switching. That step introduced a universal primer site along with UMIs. In TCRdb, the 5' RACE reads were re-called with MiXCR into one record per CDR3 protein. The sample carries hundreds of thousands of distinct CDR3 sequences, about 9.5% recorded once. The sequence was collected from a man between 18 and 35 years old who received the YFV17D yellow fever vaccine. Material: PBMCs, obtained on the day of the first yellow fever vaccination.

CDR3 sequence (DNA): TGTGCCAGCAGCTTAACGGGGTCCTACAATGAGCAGTTCTTC. Translating it yields CASSLTGSYNEQFF. The V call is TRBV7-8, the J call TRBJ2-1, with a weak D call TRBD2 (5 bases). CDR1 SGHVS and CDR2 FQNEAQ come from the germline V gene. V gave up 2 bases and J gave up 1 base, with 6 bases separating them. This CDR3 spans 14 amino acids. Full variable domain (remainder filled in from reference TRBV7-8 and TRBJ2-1): GAGVSQSPRYKVAKRGQDVALRCDPISGHVSLFWYQQALGQGPEFLTYFQNEAQLDKSGLPSDRFFAERPEGSVSTLKIQRTQQEDSAVYLCASSLTGSYNEQFFGPGTRLTVL.